The TCR beta chain under discussion was sequenced for a study of T cell repertoires in cytomegalovirus infection. This clonotype has more than one count but fewer than ten. From germline, CDR1 is SQVTM and CDR2 ANQGSEA. After removal of 6 bases from V and 5 bases from J, the junction contained 8 bases not matched to a gene. CDR3 length: 14 residues. TCRdb ran MiXCR on the reads and lists one entry per CDR3 protein. The data contain 630,000 or so distinct CDR3 sequences, 20% to 25% of them seen just once; the ten biggest clones take up roughly 8%. The genes are TRBV29-1 and TRBJ1-2; 11 bases match TRBD1. The TCR sequence derives from a human donor in good health (CMV status not recorded). Some clones in this sample may be carry-over from other donors' samples. The sequenced material came from CD8+ T cells from PBMCs. The CDR3 region is CSVPGQGALYGYTF. As DNA, the CDR3 is TGCAGCGTCCCTGGACAGGGGGCCCTTTATGGCTACACCTTC. The full variable domain, completed using reference TRBV29-1 and TRBJ1-2, is SAVISQKPSRDICQRGTSLTIQCQVDSQVTMMFWYRQQPGQSLTLIATANQGSEATYESGFVIDKFPISRPNLTFSTLTVSNMSPEDSSIYLCSVPGQGALYGYTFGSGTRLTVV.